The 29 T cell receptor beta chains listed next were all sequenced from one sample in a study of Ad26.COV2.S vaccination and SARS-CoV-2 variants. Sequencing used immunoSEQ multiplex PCR; TCRdb keeps in-frame clones, though not all of them. The data show approximately 350,000 clones, 83% seen once. Treatment defined: about 20 received Ad26.COV2.S at low or high dose, single or two shots; about five received placebo; per-sample allocation not given. Sampling was performed 63 days after the first vaccine or placebo injection. The sequences come from peripheral blood, collected in a trial of Ad26.COV2.S vaccine versus placebo. The receptor set was obtained from a person aged 18-60 years who received the Ad26.COV2.S COVID-19 vaccine or a placebo.

On this clone: This specimen includes other DNA sequences encoding the same CDR3. The chain employs TRBV5-1 and TRBJ2-1; TRBD1 might be the D (6 bases). The CDR3 contains 18 residues. Germline values: CDR1 SGHRS, CDR2 YFSETQ. Trimming cost V 0 bases and J 2 bases, with 18 bases left between them. CDR3 coding DNA: TGCGCCAGCAGCTTGGAGGGGGTGGGGCTTTCGGCCTACAATGAGCAGTTCTTC. Protein product: CASSLEGVGLSAYNEQFF. Drawing the rest from reference TRBV5-1 and TRBJ2-1, the complete variable domain is KAGVTQTPRYLIKTRGQQVTLSCSPISGHRSVSWYQQTPGQGLQFLFEYFSETQRNKGNFPGRFSGRQFSNSRSEMNVSTLELGDSALYLCASSLEGVGLSAYNEQFFGPGTRLTVL.

The V call is TRBV7-9, the J call TRBJ2-6; D call uncertain. The CDR3 length is 16 residues. The V gene lost 7 bases and the J gene lost 3 bases, with 16 bases spanning the gap. Germline-derived CDR1 and CDR2 are SEHNR and FQNEAQ (reference sequence). The CDR3 protein is CASTPLSRLGANVLTF. In DNA form, the CDR3 reads TGTGCCAGCACCCCACTTTCTAGACTTGGGGCCAACGTCCTGACTTTC.

This sequence joins TRBV7-9 and TRBJ1-1; D is unclear. CDR3 length equals 12 residues. Germline CDR1 and CDR2: SEHNR and FQNEAQ (reference sequence). V was shortened by 5 bases and J by 1 base, with 5 bases between the two germline ends. CDR3 bases: TGTGCCAGCAGCCGACAGAACACTGAAGCTTTCTTT. As protein: CASSRQNTEAFF.

J is TRBJ2-5 and V is TRBV10-1; 11 bases align to TRBD2. Looked up from germline, CDR1 is WNHNN and CDR2 is SYGVQD (reference sequence). This CDR3 has 16 amino acids. J lost 5 bases, V lost 6 bases, and 11 bases had no gene match. The CDR3 region is CASSEGRGLAAETQYF. The CDR3 region has the DNA TGCGCCAGCAGCGAGGGTCGGGGACTAGCGGCGGAGACCCAGTACTTC.

The chain employs TRBV19 and TRBJ1-2; maybe TRBD1 (5 bases). This CDR3 spans 14 amino acids. The V end was cut by 6 bases, the J end by 8 bases, with 19 bases between. The germline gives CDR1 LNHDA, CDR2 SQIVND (reference sequence). CDR3 protein: CASSEIEGAYGYTF. CDR3 sequence (DNA): TGTGCCAGTAGCGAAATAGAAGGGGCATACGGCTACACCTTC.

J is TRBJ1-5 and V is TRBV19, with 9 bases aligning to TRBD1. Looked up from germline, CDR1 is LNHDA and CDR2 is SQIVND (reference sequence). The CDR3 totals 16 residues. Trimming at V came to 7 bases and at J to 0 bases, leaving 7 bases not matched to a gene. Here the CDR3 reads CASKQQGAGSNQPQHF. CDR3 DNA sequence: TGTGCCAGTAAGCAACAGGGGGCTGGTAGCAATCAGCCCCAGCATTTT. The full variable domain, with the rest looked up from reference TRBV19 and TRBJ1-5, is DGGITQSPKYLFRKEGQNVTLSCEQNLNHDAMYWYRQDPGQGLRLIYYSQIVNDFQKGDIAEGYSVSREKKESFPLTVTSAQKNPTAFYLCASKQQGAGSNQPQHFGDGTRLSIL.

The genes are TRBV9 and TRBJ2-7; D is uncertain. Germline loops: CDR1 SGDLS, CDR2 YYNGEE. The V end lost 0 bases, the J end lost 2 bases, and 12 bases lay between the germline ends. The CDR3 sequence is 15 residues long. CDR3 residues: CASSVDRGPAYEQYF. The CDR3 DNA is TGTGCCAGCAGCGTAGACCGCGGACCTGCCTACGAGCAGTACTTC.

The chain employs TRBV15 and TRBJ2-1; D is possibly TRBD1 or TRBD2 (5 bases each). This CDR3 comprises 15 residues. CDR1 and CDR2 (germline): LNHNV, YYDKDF (reference sequence). Deletions cut 0 bases from V and 5 bases from J, with 11 bases between. In DNA, the CDR3 is TGTGCCACCAGCAGAGAGAGAGGGACGCACAATGAGCAGTTCTTC. It is translated as CATSRERGTHNEQFF.

The V call is TRBV5-1, the J call TRBJ1-3; the match to TRBD1 covers 7 bases. Germline assignment: CDR1 SGHRS and CDR2 YFSETQ. The CDR3 is made up of 16 amino acids. V gave up 4 bases and J gave up 0 bases; unmatched junction bases: 7. The CDR3 spells CASSTQGQNSGNTIYF. The CDR3 DNA is TGCGCCAGCAGCACGCAGGGACAGAACTCTGGAAACACCATATATTTT.

The rearrangement links TRBV7-2 to TRBJ2-1; TRBD2 aligns across 9 bases. The V gene's germline CDR1 is SGHTA and CDR2 FQGNSA. The CDR3 is made up of 16 amino acids. With V trimmed by 5 bases and J by 9 bases, 14 bases remained unmatched. The DNA of the CDR3 is TGTGCCAGCAGCATGTACTCCGGGACTAGCACGGGTGAGCAGTTCTTC. As protein: CASSMYSGTSTGEQFF.

The chain combines TRBV7-9 with TRBJ2-7; TRBD2 is a possible D gene (6 bases). Looked up from germline, CDR1 is SEHNR and CDR2 is FQNEAQ (reference sequence). V was pared by 5 bases and J by 2 bases, with 13 bases between. This CDR3 has 14 residues. CDR3 DNA sequence: TGTGCCAGCAGCGGGACTGGGCTTACCTACGAGCAGTACTTC. Translating it yields CASSGTGLTYEQYF. The full variable domain, with the rest looked up from reference TRBV7-9 and TRBJ2-7, is DTGVSQNPRHKITKRGQNVTFRCDPISEHNRLYWYRQTLGQGPEFLTYFQNEAQLEKSRLLSDRFSAERPKGSFSTLEIQRTEQGDSAMYLCASSGTGLTYEQYFGPGTRLTVT.

The chain joins TRBV30 to TRBJ1-3; D unresolved. There are 13 residues in the CDR3. Trimming cost V 7 bases and J 0 bases, with 10 bases left between them. The germline gives CDR1 GTSNPN, CDR2 SVGIG (reference sequence). CDR3 sequence: CASAASSGNTIYF. The CDR3 coding sequence is TGTGCCTCAGCCGCCTCCTCTGGAAACACCATATATTTT.

The chain links TRBV12-3 or TRBV12-4 to TRBJ2-5; D is unclear. V was shortened by 8 bases and J by 3 bases, with 13 bases between the two germline ends. This CDR3 spans 13 amino acids. CDR3 coding DNA: TGTGCCAGCGGCGACATGGTGGAAGAGACCCAGTACTTC. Residues: CASGDMVEETQYF.

The chain couples TRBV3-1 (or the pseudogene TRBV3-2) to TRBJ2-3; TRBD2 agrees at 8 bases. The CDR3 loop spans 15 amino acids. CDR1 is LGHDT and CDR2 is YNNKEL in the germline V gene (reference sequence). Germline trimming cut 7 bases from V and 4 bases from J; bases unmatched to any gene: 10. The CDR3 nucleotides read TGTGCCAGCACCCTCCGGGGGGGCCGGGCAGATACGCAGTATTTT. The encoded protein is CASTLRGGRADTQYF.

A remark on this clone: Different DNA sequences within this sample yield the same CDR3. The rearrangement joins TRBV6-5 to TRBJ2-3; 8 bases fit TRBD2. There are 15 residues in the CDR3. V was pared by 2 bases and J by 0 bases, with 1 base of the junction left unmatched. Per germline, CDR1 MNHEY and CDR2 SVGAGI. The DNA of the CDR3 is TGTGCCAGCAGTTACCGCGGGGGGAGCACAGATACGCAGTATTTT. Residues: CASSYRGGSTDTQYF.

The chain couples TRBV15 to TRBJ2-5; 9 bases agree with TRBD2. The V segment lost 0 bases and the J segment 4 bases; nucleotides outside the gene matches: 3. The CDR3 loop spans 15 amino acids. Per germline, CDR1 LNHNV and CDR2 YYDKDF (reference sequence). The DNA of the CDR3 is TGTGCCACCAGCAGAGATGCGGGAGGGGGAGAGACCCAGTACTTC. Translation: CATSRDAGGGETQYF.

This chain uses TRBV4-1 with TRBJ1-1; a possible D gene is TRBD1 (5 bases). This CDR3 is 17 amino acids long. V lost 2 bases, J lost 3 bases, and 19 bases lay in between. Looked up from germline, CDR1 is MGHRA and CDR2 is YSYEKL. The CDR3 spells CASSQPGRGSEYTEAFF. CDR3 in DNA: TGCGCCAGCAGCCAACCCGGCCGGGGGAGCGAGTACACTGAAGCTTTCTTT.

The count of this clone is one. This sequence joins TRBV2 and TRBJ2-3, with unresolved D. The germline V gene has CDR1 SNHLY and CDR2 FYNNEI. The CDR3 is made up of 12 amino acids. The ends were cut back, 6 bases at V and 3 bases at J, with 7 bases in the middle. As DNA, the CDR3 is TGTGCCAGCAGAGAAAGGACAGATACGCAGTATTTT. Amino acids: CASRERTDTQYF.

The V gene is TRBV18, the J gene TRBJ2-7; the D gene is possibly TRBD2 (6 bases). V was trimmed by 5 bases and J by 4 bases, leaving 9 bases between them. Germline CDR1 is KGHSH and CDR2 is LQKENI. The length of the CDR3 is 12 residues. CDR3 coding DNA: TGTGCCAGCTCAGCCGCGGGGTACGAGCAGTACTTC. Protein: CASSAAGYEQYF.

V and J are TRBV7-3 and TRBJ2-6, with D unresolved. Trimming took 5 bases from V and 0 from J, leaving 8 bases between them. Germline CDR1 and CDR2: SGHTA and FQGTGA. This CDR3 region has 15 residues. The CDR3 loop is CASSPHNSGANVLTF. As DNA, the CDR3 is TGTGCCAGCAGCCCCCACAACTCTGGGGCCAACGTCCTGACTTTC.

The V and J genes are TRBV11-2 and TRBJ2-7; D remains ambiguous. V lost 6 bases, J lost 2 bases, and 20 bases lay in between. The CDR3 runs 16 residues. CDR1 and CDR2 (germline): SGHAT, FQNNGV. The CDR3 is CASRPPSSAATYEQYF. In DNA, the CDR3 is TGTGCCAGCAGACCCCCATCTTCGGCAGCTACCTACGAGCAGTACTTC.

This chain joins TRBV19 and TRBJ1-5; maybe TRBD1 (5 bases). The CDR3 spans 15 residues. Germline lookup yields CDR1 LNHDA and CDR2 SQIVND (reference sequence). Trimming removed 1 base at V and 4 bases at J, with 11 bases between. The CDR3 sequence is CASSIASGRNQPQHF. CDR3 in DNA: TGTGCCAGTAGTATAGCCTCAGGGAGGAATCAGCCCCAGCATTTT.

V usage is TRBV2 and J usage is TRBJ2-3; TRBD1 aligns across 9 bases. This CDR3 comprises 14 residues. Trimming removed 7 bases from V and 1 base from J; junction bases left unmatched: 3. Germline V gives CDR1 SNHLY, CDR2 FYNNEI. The CDR3 sequence is CASTGTGRTDTQYF. The CDR3 region has the DNA TGTGCCAGCACCGGGACAGGGCGCACAGATACGCAGTATTTT.

The chain carries TRBV6-5 and TRBJ2-1; D perhaps matches TRBD2 (6 bases). This CDR3 comprises 14 residues. CDR1 and CDR2 (germline): MNHEY, SVGAGI. V lost 4 bases and J 4 bases, leaving 11 bases between the germline ends. CDR3 sequence reads: CASSSGLTYNEQFF. In DNA, the CDR3 is TGTGCCAGCAGTTCCGGACTAACGTACAATGAGCAGTTCTTC.

This clone appeared a single time. The gene calls are TRBV5-6 and TRBJ2-2; D unresolved. The germline V gene encodes CDR1 SGHDT and CDR2 YYEEEE. This CDR3 has 19 residues. V was cut by 0 bases and J by 0 bases, with 18 bases left in between. The CDR3 DNA is TGTGCCAGCAGCTTGGGTGGCAGCACCATACTTACGAACACCGGGGAGCTGTTTTTT. Its translation is CASSLGGSTILTNTGELFF.

The chain recombines TRBV6-2 or TRBV6-3 with TRBJ1-1; a possible D gene is TRBD1 (6 bases). Germline V gives CDR1 MNHEY, CDR2 SVGEGT. The CDR3 contains 13 residues. The V end was cut by 6 bases, the J end by 1 base, with 9 bases between. This CDR3 is CASSRTANTEAFF. The CDR3 nucleotides read TGTGCCAGCAGCCGGACAGCGAACACTGAAGCTTTCTTT.

The chain combines TRBV7-9 with TRBJ2-3, with TRBD2 identical over 11 bases. V lost 4 bases and J lost 6; bases outside the gene matches: 9. CDR1 and CDR2 from the germline V gene are SEHNR and FQNEAQ (reference sequence). This CDR3 has 16 residues. This CDR3 reads CASSSRGSGRGDTQYF. Written as DNA, the CDR3 is TGTGCCAGCAGCTCCCGAGGTAGCGGGAGGGGCGATACGCAGTATTTT.

This clone came up a few times. The CDR3 DNA reads TGTGCCAGCAGTCTTCTCGGGACAGACTTCTCCTACAATGAGCAGTTCTTC. Translation: CASSLLGTDFSYNEQFF. J is TRBJ2-1 and V is TRBV27; 7 positions agree with TRBD1. The germline V gene has CDR1 MNHEY and CDR2 SMNVEV (reference sequence). The CDR3 is made up of 17 amino acids. Trimming at V came to 5 bases and at J to 0 bases, leaving 10 bases not matched to a gene.

V usage is TRBV5-1 and J usage is TRBJ1-2, with D unresolved. The germline CDR1 and CDR2 sequences are SGHRS and YFSETQ. The CDR3 length is 12 residues. The V end lost 4 bases, the J end lost 7 bases, and 11 bases lay between the germline ends. The CDR3 DNA reads TGCGCCAGCAGCAACGGATACGCTGGCTACACCTTC. Translating it yields CASSNGYAGYTF.